This T cell receptor beta chain emerged from a study of cytomegalovirus exposure and HLA in healthy donors. Findings and caveats of the study: In a later analysis, a missense DCLRE1C variant was linked to TCR beta V- and J-gene trimming. What was likely a sequencing artifact was a cluster of highly shared sequence variants. Many donors carried some public TCRs, although rarity characterized most TCR sequences.

In the case of this clone: Its antigen remains unknown.

V gave up 4 bases and J gave up 4 bases; unmatched junction bases: 12. Germline V gene lookup returns CDR1 MDHEN and CDR2 SYDVKM. The CDR3 is 16 amino acids. This PCR relied on a set of 60 Vbeta primers and 13 Jbeta primers. The table came from immunoSEQ multiplex PCR; TCRdb's copy has only in-frame clones and leaves some out. The sample carries under 110,000 clones, 75% to 90% recorded once. This chain connects TRBV28 to TRBJ1-2, with 7 bases aligning to TRBD1. The sample comprised PBMCs. The receptor comes from a man aged 25-45 years in good health and CMV-seronegative. CDR3 sequence (DNA): TGTGCCAGCAGTTATCCCGGACAGGTGGCCTCCTATGGCTACACCTTC. Amino acids: CASSYPGQVASYGYTF.